These 18 T cell receptor beta chains were sequenced from one sample in a study of radiation and T cells in renal cell carcinoma. Specified time point: blood 4 weeks post-SBRT, at nephrectomy. The treatment denotes: 15 Gy SBRT to primary tumor, nephrectomy 4 weeks later. Data came from immunoSEQ multiplex PCR; TCRdb stores just in-frame clones and leaves some out. The sample consists of about 43,000 clones, about 84% of them appearing once. The input for sequencing was blood, taken from a patient whose treatment included radiotherapy and nephrectomy. These TCRs come from a woman aged 70-85 years with renal cell carcinoma.

As for this clone: At one of its ends the junction is not consistent with the germline gene, which may arise from a read error. The V gene is TRBV5-1, the J gene TRBJ2-5, with D unclear. This CDR3 contains 12 residues. Germline CDR1 reads SGHRS; CDR2 reads YFSETQ. The CDR3 loop reads CASSPDGPDVNF. The CDR3 DNA is TGCGCCAGCAGCCCCGATGGACCCGATGTCAACTTC.

The J gene is TRBJ2-5, the V gene TRBV25-1; D ambiguous. There are 14 residues in the CDR3. Trimming stripped 2 bases from V and 0 bases from J, with 7 bases between. Germline CDR1 reads MGHDK; CDR2 reads SYGVNS. CDR3 amino acids: CASSEKHHQETQYF. CDR3 nucleotides: TGTGCCAGCAGTGAAAAACACCACCAAGAGACCCAGTACTTC.

This chain uses TRBV6-4 with TRBJ2-7, with TRBD2 as a possible D gene (5 bases). This CDR3 has 16 residues. V shed 0 bases and J shed 6 bases, with 18 bases lying between them. The germline V gene encodes CDR1 MRHNA and CDR2 SNTAGT. This CDR3 is CASSDSGGLAPLEQYF. The CDR3 nucleotides are TGTGCCAGCAGTGACTCGGGTGGACTCGCCCCCCTCGAGCAGTACTTC.

The chain is built from TRBV5-1 and TRBJ1-1, with TRBD1 identical over 9 bases. Trimming cost V 3 bases and J 0 bases; bases outside gene matches: 3. Germline V gene lookup returns CDR1 SGHRS and CDR2 YFSETQ. This CDR3 comprises 15 residues. The CDR3: CASSYGTGMNTEAFF. The DNA for the CDR3 is TGCGCCAGCAGCTACGGGACAGGGATGAACACTGAAGCTTTCTTT.

This rearrangement joins TRBV7-2 to TRBJ2-7; TRBD1 agrees at 9 bases. Looked up from germline, CDR1 is SGHTA and CDR2 is FQGNSA. The length of the CDR3 is 15 residues. After removal of 5 bases from V and 2 bases from J, the junction contained 7 bases not matched to a gene. CDR3: CASSQFRDRAYEQYF. CDR3 nucleotides: TGTGCCAGCAGCCAATTCCGGGACAGGGCCTACGAGCAGTACTTC.

This clone showed up just a few times. V gene TRBV14 combines with J gene TRBJ2-7, with D uncertain. With 1 base removed from V and 3 bases from J, the gap between germline ends came to 13 bases. Germline V gene lookup returns CDR1 SGHDN and CDR2 FVKESK. The CDR3 is 15 residues long. This chain's CDR3 is CASSQVLGRDYEQYF. The CDR3 coding sequence is TGTGCCAGCAGCCAAGTGTTGGGTAGGGACTACGAGCAGTACTTC. Using reference TRBV14 and TRBJ2-7 for the parts outside the CDR3, the full variable domain is EAGVTQFPSHSVIEKGQTVTLRCDPISGHDNLYWYRRVMGKEIKFLLHFVKESKQDESGMPNNRFLAERTGGTYSTLKVQPAELEDSGVYFCASSQVLGRDYEQYFGPGTRLTVT.

The V call is TRBV27, the J call TRBJ2-3; 7 bases line up with TRBD2. V lost 5 bases to trimming and J lost 0 bases; unmatched junction nucleotides: 8. The CDR3 is 16 amino acids. Germline-derived CDR1 and CDR2 are MNHEY and SMNVEV (reference sequence). The CDR3, as DNA: TGTGCCAGCAGTACCCGGGGAGGGGTAAGCACAGATACGCAGTATTTT. It yields the protein CASSTRGGVSTDTQYF.

This chain uses TRBV4-2 with TRBJ1-1; D is perhaps TRBD1 (5 bases). The CDR3 runs 14 residues. V lost 8 bases to trimming and J lost 1 base, with 14 bases between them. The germline V gene encodes CDR1 LGHNA and CDR2 YNFKEQ. CDR3 in amino acids: CASCPQVANTEAFF. In nucleotides, the CDR3 is TGTGCCAGCTGCCCACAGGTCGCGAACACTGAAGCTTTCTTT.

The gene calls are TRBV2 and TRBJ1-4; 8 nucleotides align to TRBD1. Germline trimming cut 7 bases from V and 7 bases from J; bases unmatched to any gene: 11. The germline CDR1 and CDR2 sequences are SNHLY and FYNNEI. The CDR3 totals 15 residues. The CDR3 is CASKNSGGLAEKLFF. In DNA, the CDR3 is TGTGCCAGCAAGAACTCAGGGGGCTTAGCTGAAAAACTGTTTTTT. The full variable domain, rest sourced from reference TRBV2 and TRBJ1-4, is EPEVTQTPSHQVTQMGQEVILRCVPISNHLYFYWYRQILGQKVEFLVSFYNNEISEKSEIFDDQFSVERPDGSNFTLKIRSTKLEDSAMYFCASKNSGGLAEKLFFGSGTQLSVL.

V and J are TRBV27 and TRBJ2-6; the D is unclear. Per the germline V gene, CDR1 is MNHEY and CDR2 is SMNVEV (reference sequence). The CDR3 runs to 16 residues. Trimming took 5 bases from V and 4 from J, leaving 15 bases between them. The CDR3 DNA reads as TGTGCCAGCAGTAGCCGACGGTGGTTGGGGGCCAACGTCCTGACTTTC. Translated: CASSSRRWLGANVLTF.

This chain connects TRBV13 to TRBJ2-2; weak D call: TRBD2 (7 bases). CDR3 length: 15 residues. The germline V and J ends were trimmed by 3 bases and 4 bases, with 12 bases remaining between them. The germline V gene encodes CDR1 PRHDT and CDR2 FYEKMQ (reference sequence). Here the CDR3 reads CASSLAGAFTGELFF. CDR3 DNA: TGTGCCAGCAGCTTGGCGGGGGCCTTCACCGGGGAGCTGTTTTTT.

The genes are TRBV7-8 and TRBJ2-2; TRBD1 might be the D (5 bases). V was pared by 5 bases and J by 0 bases, with 10 bases between. The germline V gene encodes CDR1 SGHVS and CDR2 FQNEAQ. CDR3 length equals 15 residues. This CDR3 reads CASSIDSANTGELFF. The CDR3 DNA reads TGTGCCAGCAGCATCGACAGCGCGAACACCGGGGAGCTGTTTTTT.

V is TRBV6-5 and J is TRBJ2-7; no firm D call. This CDR3 is built from 13 residues. In germline, CDR1 is MNHEY, CDR2 SVGAGI. V was pared by 5 bases and J by 2 bases, with 10 bases between. The CDR3 region is CASSRTLAYEQYF. DNA for the CDR3: TGTGCCAGCAGTAGAACTCTGGCCTACGAGCAGTACTTC.

This chain connects TRBV4-1 to TRBJ2-7; 9 bases map to TRBD2. Per germline, CDR1 MGHRA and CDR2 YSYEKL. The CDR3 runs 14 residues. V lost 3 bases to trimming and J lost 8 bases; unmatched junction nucleotides: 8. CDR3 loop: CASSQSSGAIQQYF. As DNA, the CDR3 is TGCGCCAGCAGCCAGTCTAGCGGGGCCATTCAGCAGTACTTC.

CDR3 loop: CASSYSGGVYGYTF. The CDR3 nucleotides read TGTGCCAGCAGTTACTCTGGGGGCGTCTATGGCTACACCTTC. V gene TRBV6-5 combines with J gene TRBJ1-2, with D possibly matching TRBD1 (6 bases). CDR3 length: 14 residues. Germline V gives CDR1 MNHEY, CDR2 SVGAGI. V lost 0 bases, J lost 4 bases, and 9 bases lay in between.

This clone has a count of ten or more. The V call is TRBV9, the J call TRBJ1-1, with D hard to call. Germline V CDR1 and CDR2: SGDLS, YYNGEE. CDR3 size: 14 residues. The V and J ends lost 3 bases and 4 bases respectively, with 13 bases between them. CDR3 bases: TGTGCCAGCAGCGCATACGGGGTGGGCACTGAAGCTTTCTTT. Translation: CASSAYGVGTEAFF.

The rearrangement joins TRBV30 to TRBJ2-2, with D possibly matching TRBD2 (5 bases). In germline, CDR1 is GTSNPN, CDR2 SVGIG (reference sequence). V was shortened by 3 bases and J by 5 bases, with 7 bases between the two germline ends. This CDR3 is built from 12 residues. The CDR3, as DNA: TGTGCCTGGAGACCGGGAACCGGGGAGCTGTTTTTT. It yields the protein CAWRPGTGELFF.

This rearrangement joins TRBV18 to TRBJ2-5; 10 bases align to TRBD1. The V and J ends lost 2 bases and 7 bases, in that order; junction bases with no gene match: 7. The germline V gene encodes CDR1 KGHSH and CDR2 LQKENI. The CDR3 is 15 residues long. CDR3 nucleotide sequence: TGTGCCAGCTCACCAGAGACAGGGGGCCTCGGGACCCAGTACTTC. It specifies CASSPETGGLGTQYF.